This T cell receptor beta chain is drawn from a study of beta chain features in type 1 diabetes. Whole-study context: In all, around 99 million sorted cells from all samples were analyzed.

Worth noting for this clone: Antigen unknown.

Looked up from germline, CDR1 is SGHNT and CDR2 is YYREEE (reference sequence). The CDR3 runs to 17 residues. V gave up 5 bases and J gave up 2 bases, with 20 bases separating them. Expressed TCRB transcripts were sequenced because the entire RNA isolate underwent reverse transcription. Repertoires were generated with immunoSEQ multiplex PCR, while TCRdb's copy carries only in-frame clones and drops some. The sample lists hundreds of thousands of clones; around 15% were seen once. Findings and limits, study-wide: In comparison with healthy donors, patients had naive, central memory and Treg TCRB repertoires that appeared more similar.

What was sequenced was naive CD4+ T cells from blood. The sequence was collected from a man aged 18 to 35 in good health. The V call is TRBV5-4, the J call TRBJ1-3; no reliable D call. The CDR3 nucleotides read TGTGCCAGCAGGATAGGCGGAACCGCATTCACTGGAAACACCATATATTTT. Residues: CASRIGGTAFTGNTIYF.